This T cell receptor (beta chain) emerged from a study of response to subunit inactivated influenza vaccine. The study, taken as a whole, reports: There was a suggestion from the authors that each seasonal influenza vaccination recruits few new T cells.

TCRdb itself ran the RT-PCR reads through MiXCR, one entry per CDR3 protein. Of over 650,000 distinct CDR3 sequences detected, approximately 18% appear once; the ten largest clones hold roughly a tenth. The germline gives CDR1 MNHEY, CDR2 SVGEGT. V shed 2 bases, J shed 6 bases, and the junction held 7 bases outside the gene matches. CDR3 length equals 15 residues. Remarks on this clonotype: What it binds is unknown.

The receptor was derived from a man in his forties or fifties who received an inactivated influenza vaccine. The sample was PBMCs from blood, taken around 5 days after vaccination. The chain is built from TRBV6-2 or TRBV6-3 and TRBJ2-1, with 7 bases lining up with TRBD2. The CDR3 DNA is TGTGCCAGCAGTTACAGGAGAAGGGAGGGCAATGAGCAGTTCTTC. This translates into CASSYRRREGNEQFF.